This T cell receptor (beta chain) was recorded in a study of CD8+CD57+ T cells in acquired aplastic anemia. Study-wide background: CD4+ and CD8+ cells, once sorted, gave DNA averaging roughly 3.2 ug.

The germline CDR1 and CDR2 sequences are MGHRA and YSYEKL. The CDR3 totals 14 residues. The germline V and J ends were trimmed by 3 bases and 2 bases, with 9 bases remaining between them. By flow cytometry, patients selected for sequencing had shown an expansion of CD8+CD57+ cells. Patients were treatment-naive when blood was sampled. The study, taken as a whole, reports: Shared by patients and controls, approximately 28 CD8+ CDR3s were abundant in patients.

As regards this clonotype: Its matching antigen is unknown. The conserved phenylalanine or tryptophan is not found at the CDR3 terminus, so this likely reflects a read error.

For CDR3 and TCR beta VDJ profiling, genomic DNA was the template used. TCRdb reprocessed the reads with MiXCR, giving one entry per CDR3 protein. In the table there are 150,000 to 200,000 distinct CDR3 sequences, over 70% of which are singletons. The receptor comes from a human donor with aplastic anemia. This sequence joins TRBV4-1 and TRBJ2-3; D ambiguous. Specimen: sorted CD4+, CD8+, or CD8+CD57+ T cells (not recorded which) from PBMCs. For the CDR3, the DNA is TGCGCCAGCAGCCACGACTTGTTCACAGATACGCAGTATCTT. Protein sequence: CASSHDLFTDTQYL.